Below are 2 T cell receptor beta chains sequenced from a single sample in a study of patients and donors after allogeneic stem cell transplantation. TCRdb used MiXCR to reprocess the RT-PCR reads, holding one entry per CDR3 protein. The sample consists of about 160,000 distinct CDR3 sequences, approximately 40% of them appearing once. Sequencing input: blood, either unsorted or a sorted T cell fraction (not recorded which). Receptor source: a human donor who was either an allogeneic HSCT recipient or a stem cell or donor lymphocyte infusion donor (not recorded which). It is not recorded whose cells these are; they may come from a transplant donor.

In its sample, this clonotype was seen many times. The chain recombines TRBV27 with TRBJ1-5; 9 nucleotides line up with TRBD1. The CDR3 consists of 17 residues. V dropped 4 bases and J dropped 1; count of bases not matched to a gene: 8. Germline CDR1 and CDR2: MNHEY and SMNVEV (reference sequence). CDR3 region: CASSSGQGYGSNQPQHF. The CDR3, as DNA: TGTGCCAGCAGTTCGGGACAGGGATATGGGAGCAATCAGCCCCAGCATTTT.

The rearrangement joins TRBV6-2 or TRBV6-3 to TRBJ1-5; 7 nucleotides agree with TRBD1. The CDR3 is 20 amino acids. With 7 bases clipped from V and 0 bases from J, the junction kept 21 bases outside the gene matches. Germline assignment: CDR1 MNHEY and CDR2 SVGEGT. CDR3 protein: CASTTFAPGQLFYSNQPQHF. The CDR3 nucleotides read TGTGCCAGCACTACCTTCGCCCCGGGACAGCTATTCTATAGCAATCAGCCCCAGCATTTT.